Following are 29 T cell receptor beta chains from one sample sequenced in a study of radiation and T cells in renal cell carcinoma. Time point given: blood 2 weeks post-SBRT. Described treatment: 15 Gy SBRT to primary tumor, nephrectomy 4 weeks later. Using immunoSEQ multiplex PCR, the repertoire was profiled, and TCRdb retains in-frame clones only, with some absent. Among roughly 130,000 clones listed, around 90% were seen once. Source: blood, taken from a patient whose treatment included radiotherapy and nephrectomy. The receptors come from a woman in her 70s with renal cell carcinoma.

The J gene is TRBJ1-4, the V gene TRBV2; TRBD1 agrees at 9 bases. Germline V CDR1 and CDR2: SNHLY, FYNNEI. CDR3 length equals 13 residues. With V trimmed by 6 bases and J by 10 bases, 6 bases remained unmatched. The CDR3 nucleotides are TGTGCCAGCAGAGGGACAGGGACTCCAAAACTGTTTTTT. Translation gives CASRGTGTPKLFF.

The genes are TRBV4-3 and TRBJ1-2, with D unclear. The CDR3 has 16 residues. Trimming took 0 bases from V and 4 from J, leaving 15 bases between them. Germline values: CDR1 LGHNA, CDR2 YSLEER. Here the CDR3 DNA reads TGCGCCAGCAGCCAAGATGAAATCGCAGACCCCTATGGCTACACCTTC. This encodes CASSQDEIADPYGYTF.

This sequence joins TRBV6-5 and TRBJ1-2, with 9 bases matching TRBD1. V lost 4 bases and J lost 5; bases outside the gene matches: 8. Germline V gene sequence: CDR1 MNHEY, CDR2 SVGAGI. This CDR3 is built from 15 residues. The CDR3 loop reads CASSLGQGGTYGYTF. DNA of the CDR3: TGTGCCAGCAGTTTGGGACAGGGCGGGACATATGGCTACACCTTC.

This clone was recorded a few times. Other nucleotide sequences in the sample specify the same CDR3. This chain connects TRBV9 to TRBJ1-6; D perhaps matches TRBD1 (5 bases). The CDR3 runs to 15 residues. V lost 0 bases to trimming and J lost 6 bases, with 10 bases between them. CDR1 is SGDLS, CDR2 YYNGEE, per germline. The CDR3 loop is CASSVAGGGNSPLHF. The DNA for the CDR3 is TGTGCCAGCAGCGTAGCTGGCGGGGGTAATTCACCCCTCCACTTT.

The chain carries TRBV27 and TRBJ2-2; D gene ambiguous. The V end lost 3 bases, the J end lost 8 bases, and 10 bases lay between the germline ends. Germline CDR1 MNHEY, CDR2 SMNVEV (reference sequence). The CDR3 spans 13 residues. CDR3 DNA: TGTGCCAGCAGTTTTCCATACGGTGGGGAGCTGTTTTTT. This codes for CASSFPYGGELFF.

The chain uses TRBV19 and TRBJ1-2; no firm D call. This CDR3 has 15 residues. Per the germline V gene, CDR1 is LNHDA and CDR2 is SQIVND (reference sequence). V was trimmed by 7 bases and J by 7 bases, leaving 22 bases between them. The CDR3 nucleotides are TGTGCCAGTACCCTATCCCAAGCCGGGTTTGGTGGCTACACCTTC. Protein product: CASTLSQAGFGGYTF.

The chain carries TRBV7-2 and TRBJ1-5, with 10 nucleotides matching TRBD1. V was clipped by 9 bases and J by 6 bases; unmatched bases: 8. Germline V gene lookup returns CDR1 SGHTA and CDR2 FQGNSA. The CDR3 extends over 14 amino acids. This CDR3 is CASSGDRGRQPQHF. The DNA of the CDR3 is TGTGCCAGTTCAGGGGACAGGGGTCGTCAGCCCCAGCATTTT.

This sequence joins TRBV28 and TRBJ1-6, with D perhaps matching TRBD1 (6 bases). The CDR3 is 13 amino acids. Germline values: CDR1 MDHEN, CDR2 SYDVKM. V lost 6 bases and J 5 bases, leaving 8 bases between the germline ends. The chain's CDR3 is CASRQGNNSPLHF. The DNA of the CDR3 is TGTGCCAGCAGGCAGGGGAATAATTCACCCCTCCACTTT.

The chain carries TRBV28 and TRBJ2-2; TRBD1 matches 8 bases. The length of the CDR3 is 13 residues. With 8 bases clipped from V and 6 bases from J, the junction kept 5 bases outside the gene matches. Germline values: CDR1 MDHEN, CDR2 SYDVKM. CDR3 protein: CASGPGGPGELFF. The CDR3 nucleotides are TGTGCCAGCGGCCCAGGGGGCCCCGGGGAGCTGTTTTTT.

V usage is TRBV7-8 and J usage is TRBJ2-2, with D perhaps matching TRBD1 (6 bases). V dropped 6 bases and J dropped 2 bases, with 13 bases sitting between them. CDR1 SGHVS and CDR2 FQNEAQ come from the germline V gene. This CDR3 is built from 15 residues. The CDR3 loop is CASRSGTHNTGELFF. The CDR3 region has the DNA TGTGCCAGCAGGTCCGGGACACATAACACCGGGGAGCTGTTTTTT.

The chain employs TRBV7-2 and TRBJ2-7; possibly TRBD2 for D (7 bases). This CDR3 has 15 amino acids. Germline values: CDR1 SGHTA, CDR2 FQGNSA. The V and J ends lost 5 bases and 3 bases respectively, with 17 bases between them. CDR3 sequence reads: CASSHPPGGYYEQYF. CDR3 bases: TGTGCCAGCAGCCACCCCCCGGGGGGCTACTACGAGCAGTACTTC.

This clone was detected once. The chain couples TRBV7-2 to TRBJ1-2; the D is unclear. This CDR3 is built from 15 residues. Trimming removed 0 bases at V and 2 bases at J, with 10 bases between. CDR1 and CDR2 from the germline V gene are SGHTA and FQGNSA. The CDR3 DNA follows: TGTGCCAGCAGCTTAGCAAGCGCCGGGAACTATGGCTACACCTTC. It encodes CASSLASAGNYGYTF.

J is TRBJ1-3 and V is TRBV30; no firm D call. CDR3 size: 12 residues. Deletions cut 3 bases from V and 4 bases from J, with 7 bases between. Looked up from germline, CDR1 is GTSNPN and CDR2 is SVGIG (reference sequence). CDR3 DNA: TGTGCCTGGAGCGGAAGCGGAAACACCATATATTTT. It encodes CAWSGSGNTIYF.

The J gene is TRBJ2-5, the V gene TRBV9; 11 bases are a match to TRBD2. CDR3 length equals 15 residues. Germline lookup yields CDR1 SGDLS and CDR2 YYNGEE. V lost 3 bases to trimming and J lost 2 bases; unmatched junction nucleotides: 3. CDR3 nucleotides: TGTGCCAGCAGCGCCCGACTAGCGGGGCAAGAGACCCAGTACTTC. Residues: CASSARLAGQETQYF.

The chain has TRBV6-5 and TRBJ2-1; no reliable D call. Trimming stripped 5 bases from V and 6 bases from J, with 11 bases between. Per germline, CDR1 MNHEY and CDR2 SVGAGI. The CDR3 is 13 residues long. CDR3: CASSTRLGNEQFF. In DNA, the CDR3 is TGTGCCAGCAGTACCCGACTTGGCAATGAGCAGTTCTTC.

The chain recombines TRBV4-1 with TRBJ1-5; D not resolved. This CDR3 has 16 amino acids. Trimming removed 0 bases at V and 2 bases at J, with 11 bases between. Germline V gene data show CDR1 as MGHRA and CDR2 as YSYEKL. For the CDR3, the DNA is TGCGCCAGCAGCCAAGATCTCCCAGGAGGCAATCAGCCCCAGCATTTT. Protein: CASSQDLPGGNQPQHF.

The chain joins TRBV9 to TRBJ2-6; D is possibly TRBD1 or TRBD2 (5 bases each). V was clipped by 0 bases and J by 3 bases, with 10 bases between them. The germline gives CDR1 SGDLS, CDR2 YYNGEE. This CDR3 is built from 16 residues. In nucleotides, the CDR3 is TGTGCCAGCAGCGTAGGGGTGGGGGATGGGGCCAACGTCCTGACTTTC. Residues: CASSVGVGDGANVLTF.

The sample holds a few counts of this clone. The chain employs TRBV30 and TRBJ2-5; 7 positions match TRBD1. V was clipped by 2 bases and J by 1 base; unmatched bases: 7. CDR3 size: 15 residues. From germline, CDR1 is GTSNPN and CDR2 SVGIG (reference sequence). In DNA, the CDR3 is TGTGCCTGGAGTCGGCTTGGGACAGTCCAAGAGACCCAGTACTTC. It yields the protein CAWSRLGTVQETQYF.

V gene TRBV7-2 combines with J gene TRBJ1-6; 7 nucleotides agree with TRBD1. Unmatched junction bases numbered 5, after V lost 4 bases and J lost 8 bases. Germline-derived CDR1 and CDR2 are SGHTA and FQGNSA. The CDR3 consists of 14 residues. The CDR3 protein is CASSWGQRDSPLHF. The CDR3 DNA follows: TGTGCCAGCAGCTGGGGACAGCGTGATTCACCCCTCCACTTT.

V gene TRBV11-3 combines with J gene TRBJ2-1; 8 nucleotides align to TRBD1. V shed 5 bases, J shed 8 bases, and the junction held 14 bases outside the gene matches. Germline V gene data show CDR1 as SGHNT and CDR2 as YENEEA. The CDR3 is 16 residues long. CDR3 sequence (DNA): TGTGCCAGCAGCCCGGGGACAGGCATTGGTAGCGATGAGCAGTTCTTC. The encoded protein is CASSPGTGIGSDEQFF.

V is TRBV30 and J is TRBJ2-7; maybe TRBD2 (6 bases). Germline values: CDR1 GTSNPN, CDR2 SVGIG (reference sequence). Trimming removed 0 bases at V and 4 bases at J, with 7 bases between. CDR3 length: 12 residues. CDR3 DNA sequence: TGTGCCTGGAGTGTAGGAGGGTACGAGCAGTACTTC. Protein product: CAWSVGGYEQYF.

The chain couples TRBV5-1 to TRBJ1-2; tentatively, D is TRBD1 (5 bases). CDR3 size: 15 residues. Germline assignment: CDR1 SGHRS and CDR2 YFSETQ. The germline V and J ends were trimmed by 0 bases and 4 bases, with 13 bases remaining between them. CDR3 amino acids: CASSLGAPQGYGYTF. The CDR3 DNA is TGCGCCAGCAGCTTGGGGGCCCCTCAGGGCTATGGCTACACCTTC.

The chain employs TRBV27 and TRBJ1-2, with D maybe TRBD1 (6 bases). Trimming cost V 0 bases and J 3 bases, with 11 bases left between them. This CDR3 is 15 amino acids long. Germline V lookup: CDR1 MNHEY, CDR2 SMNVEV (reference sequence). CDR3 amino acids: CASSLSGQKYYGYTF. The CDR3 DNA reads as TGTGCCAGCAGTTTATCTGGACAGAAATACTATGGCTACACCTTC.

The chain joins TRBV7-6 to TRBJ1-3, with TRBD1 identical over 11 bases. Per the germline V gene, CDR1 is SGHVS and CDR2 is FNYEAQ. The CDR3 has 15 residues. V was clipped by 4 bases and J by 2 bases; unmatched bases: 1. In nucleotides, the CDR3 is TGTGCCAGCAGCTGGGGACAGGGGGCTGGAAACACCATATATTTT. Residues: CASSWGQGAGNTIYF.

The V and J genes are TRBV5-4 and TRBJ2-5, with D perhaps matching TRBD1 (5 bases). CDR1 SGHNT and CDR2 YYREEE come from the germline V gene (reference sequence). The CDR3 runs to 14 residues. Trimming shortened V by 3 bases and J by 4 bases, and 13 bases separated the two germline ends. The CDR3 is CASSSAGRGETQYF. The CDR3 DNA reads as TGTGCCAGCAGCTCCGCAGGAAGGGGAGAGACCCAGTACTTC.

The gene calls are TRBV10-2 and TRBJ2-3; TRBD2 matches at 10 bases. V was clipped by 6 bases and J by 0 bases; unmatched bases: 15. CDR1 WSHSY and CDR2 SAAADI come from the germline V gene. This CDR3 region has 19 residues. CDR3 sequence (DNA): TGCGCCAGCAGGGGCGAGAGGGCTAGCGGGGGAACTAGCACAGATACGCAGTATTTT. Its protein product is CASRGERASGGTSTDTQYF.

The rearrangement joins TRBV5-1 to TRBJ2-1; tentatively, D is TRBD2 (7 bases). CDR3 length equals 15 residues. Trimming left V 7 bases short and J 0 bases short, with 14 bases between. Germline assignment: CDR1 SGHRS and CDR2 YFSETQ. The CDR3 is CASGTGGSSYNEQFF. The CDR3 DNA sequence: TGCGCCAGCGGAACGGGGGGCTCCTCCTACAATGAGCAGTTCTTC.

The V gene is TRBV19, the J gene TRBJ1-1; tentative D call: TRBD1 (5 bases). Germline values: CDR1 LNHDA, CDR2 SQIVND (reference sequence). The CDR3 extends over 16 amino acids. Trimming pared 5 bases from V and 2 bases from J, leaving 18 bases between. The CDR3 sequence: CASSPTSTELNTEAFF. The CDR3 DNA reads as TGTGCCAGTAGTCCAACCTCGACAGAGCTTAACACTGAAGCTTTCTTT. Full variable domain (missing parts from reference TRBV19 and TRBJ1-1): DGGITQSPKYLFRKEGQNVTLSCEQNLNHDAMYWYRQDPGQGLRLIYYSQIVNDFQKGDIAEGYSVSREKKESFPLTVTSAQKNPTAFYLCASSPTSTELNTEAFFGQGTRLTVV.

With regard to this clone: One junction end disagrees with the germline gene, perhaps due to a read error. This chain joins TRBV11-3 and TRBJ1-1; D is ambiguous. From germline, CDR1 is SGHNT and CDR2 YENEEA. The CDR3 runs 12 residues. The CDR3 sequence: CASSVDWTEAFF. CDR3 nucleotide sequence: TGTGCCAGCAGCGTAGACTGGACTGAAGCTTTCTTT. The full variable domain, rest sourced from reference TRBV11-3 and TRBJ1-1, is EAGVVQSPRYKIIEKKQPVAFWCNPISGHNTLYWYLQNLGQGPELLIRYENEEAVDDSQLPKDRFSAERLKGVDSTLKIQPAELGDSAVYLCASSVDWTEAFFGQGTRLTVV.